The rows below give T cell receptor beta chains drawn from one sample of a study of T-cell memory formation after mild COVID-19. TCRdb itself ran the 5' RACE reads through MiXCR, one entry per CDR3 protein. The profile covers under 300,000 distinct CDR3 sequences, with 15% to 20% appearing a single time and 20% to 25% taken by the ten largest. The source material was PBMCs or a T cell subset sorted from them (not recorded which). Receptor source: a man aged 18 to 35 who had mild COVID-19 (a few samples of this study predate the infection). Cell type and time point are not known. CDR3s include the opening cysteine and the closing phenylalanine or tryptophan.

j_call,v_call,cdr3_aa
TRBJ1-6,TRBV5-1,CASSLTAASPLHF
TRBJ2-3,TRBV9,CASSVATSTDTQYF
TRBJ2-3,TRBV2,CASTPLAGYVDTQYF
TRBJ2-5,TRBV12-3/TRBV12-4,CASSQLAGEQETQYF
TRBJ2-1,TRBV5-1,CASSGVSEQFF
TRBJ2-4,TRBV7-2,CASSFTGGAHIQYF
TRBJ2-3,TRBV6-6,CASRPDRQWLAGGNITSTDTQYF
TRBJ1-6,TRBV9,CASSVAVGSPLHF
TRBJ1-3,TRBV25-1,CASSDFDTIYF
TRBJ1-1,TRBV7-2,CASSLEGGGTEAFF
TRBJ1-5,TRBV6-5,CASSYGGSNQPQHF
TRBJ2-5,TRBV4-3,CASSQEWTDPQETQYF
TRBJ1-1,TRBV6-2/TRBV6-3,CASSRVGAAEAFF
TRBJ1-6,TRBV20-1,CSARLLSYNSPLHF
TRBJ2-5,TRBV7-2,CASSLSQQKETQYF
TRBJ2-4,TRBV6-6,CASTVRNIQYF
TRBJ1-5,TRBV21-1,CASSGDGRSSQPQHF
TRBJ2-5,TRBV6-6,CASRSTRGGTGGETQYF
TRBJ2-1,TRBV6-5,CASSYGAENEQFF
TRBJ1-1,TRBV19,CATFGQGVEAFF
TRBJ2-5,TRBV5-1,CASSLAQGSQETQYF
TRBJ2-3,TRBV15,CATSRGGTSGGTDTQYF
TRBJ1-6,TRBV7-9,CASSTAGDVSPLHF
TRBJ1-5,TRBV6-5,CASSSRPFNQPQHF
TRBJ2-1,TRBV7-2,CASSLWGNYEQFF
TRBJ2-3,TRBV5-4,CASSSGAGLSTDTQYF
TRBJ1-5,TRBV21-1,CASSNPWDRFPNQPQHF
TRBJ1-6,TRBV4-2,CARSDRDRVDNSPLHF
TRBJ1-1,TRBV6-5,CASSPRSGWPEAFF